These T cell receptor beta chains were read from a single sample in a study of T cell responses to AZD1222 COVID-19 vaccine. Measured with immunoSEQ multiplex PCR; TCRdb has only the in-frame clones, and not every one. The table has approximately 150,000 clones, about 91% seen once. This material consisted of peripheral blood, taken on day 0 of AZD1222 vaccination. These TCRs come from an adult in good health. The CDR3 runs from the conserved cysteine through the conserved F or W. D genes are given only for firm matches. Clone size, where shown, is once, few, many, or a class for clones that have expanded.

TRBJ2-7 once TRBD1 TRBV10-3 CAISRTGGPPYEQYF TGTGCCATCAGCAGGACAGGCGGCCCCCCCTACGAGCAGTACTTC
TRBJ1-1 once TRBD1 TRBV6-6 CASSFGQGRTEAFF TGTGCCAGCAGTTTCGGACAGGGACGAACTGAAGCTTTCTTT
TRBJ1-2 - - TRBV19 CASSIEGGYGYTF TGTGCCAGTAGTATAGAGGGAGGCTATGGCTACACCTTC
TRBJ1-5 - - TRBV11-2 CASSPSTGRGNQPQHF TGTGCCAGCAGCCCATCTACAGGGCGGGGGAATCAGCCCCAGCATTTT
TRBJ1-4 - - TRBV6-7 CASRKVGSNEKLFF TGTGCCAGCCGAAAGGTTGGATCTAATGAAAAACTGTTTTTT
TRBJ2-5 - - TRBV5-4 CASSPGTPGVKTQYF TGTGCCAGCAGCCCCGGGACACCGGGGGTAAAGACCCAGTACTTC
TRBJ1-2 - - TRBV11-2 CASSLMGVNYGYTF TGTGCCAGCAGCTTGATGGGAGTTAACTATGGCTACACCTTC
TRBJ2-1 - - TRBV12-3/TRBV12-4 CASSFTDNEQFF TGTGCCAGCAGTTTTACAGACAATGAGCAGTTCTTC
TRBJ2-5 - - TRBV7-9 CASSPSRGRLQETQYF TGTGCCAGCAGCCCAAGTAGAGGGCGTCTACAAGAGACCCAGTACTTC
TRBJ1-2 - TRBD1 TRBV7-9 CASSLRDRDYGYTF TGTGCCAGCAGCCTCCGGGACAGGGACTATGGCTACACCTTC
TRBJ2-7 - TRBD1 TRBV28 CASRGQGAYEQYF TGTGCCAGTAGAGGACAGGGGGCCTACGAGCAGTACTTC
TRBJ2-1 - TRBD1 TRBV18 CASSPTQGDGNEQFF TGTGCCAGCTCACCAACACAGGGGGACGGCAATGAGCAGTTCTTC
TRBJ2-3 - TRBD2 TRBV10-2 CASSGGLATYTQYF TGCGCCAGCAGTGGGGGACTAGCGACTTATACGCAGTATTTT
TRBJ1-5 - - TRBV29-1 CSVGHLNQPQHF TGCAGCGTTGGGCACCTCAATCAGCCCCAGCATTTT
TRBJ2-1 - TRBD2 TRBV14 CASSQIGLAGGTEQFF TGTGCCAGCAGCCAAATAGGACTAGCGGGAGGGACTGAGCAGTTCTTC
TRBJ2-3 - - TRBV29-1 CSVVADTQYF TGCAGCGTTGTGGCAGATACGCAGTATTTT
TRBJ2-5 - - TRBV5-1 CASSFGGETQYF TGCGCCAGCAGCTTCGGGGGAGAGACCCAGTACTTC
TRBJ2-7 - - TRBV5-5 CASSTTQDSYEQYF TGTGCCAGCAGCACCACACAGGACTCCTACGAGCAGTACTTC
TRBJ2-1 - - TRBV3-1/TRBV3-2 CASSQDRGPNNEQFF TGTGCCAGCAGCCAAGATAGGGGTCCCAACAATGAGCAGTTCTTC
TRBJ2-1 - - TRBV11-3 CASSLGSLAFYSYNEQFF TGTGCCAGCAGCTTAGGTAGCCTTGCCTTTTATTCCTACAATGAGCAGTTCTTC
TRBJ2-2 - - TRBV7-6 CASSLGSNTGELFF TGTGCCAGCAGCTTAGGCAGCAACACCGGGGAGCTGTTTTTT
TRBJ1-3 - - TRBV6-5 CASRDAGSGNTIYF TGTGCCAGCAGGGACGCGGGTTCTGGAAACACCATATATTTT
TRBJ2-7 - TRBD2 TRBV5-6 CASRGGSPSYEQYF TGTGCCAGCAGAGGCGGGAGCCCTTCCTACGAGCAGTACTTC
TRBJ2-7 - TRBD1 TRBV27 CASSSPGGPYEQYF TGTGCCAGCAGTTCCCCAGGGGGCCCCTACGAGCAGTACTTC
TRBJ2-3 - - TRBV4-3 CASSQDGRVSDTQYF TGCGCCAGCAGCCAAGATGGCCGAGTTTCAGATACGCAGTATTTT
TRBJ2-7 - - TRBV12-3/TRBV12-4 CASRGDWVGEQYF TGTGCCAGCAGGGGGGACTGGGTCGGCGAGCAGTACTTC
TRBJ1-1 - TRBD1 TRBV6-5 CASSRGQNTEAFF TGTGCCAGCAGTAGGGGGCAGAACACTGAAGCTTTCTTT
TRBJ2-2 - - TRBV29-1 CSVGSANTGELFF TGCAGCGTTGGAAGTGCGAACACCGGGGAGCTGTTTTTT
TRBJ2-7 - TRBD1 TRBV6-1 CASSERDRSSYEQYF TGTGCCAGCAGTGAGAGGGACAGGAGCTCCTACGAGCAGTACTTC
TRBJ1-5 once TRBD1 TRBV7-2 CASSQGGYSNQPQHF TGTGCCAGCAGCCAGGGGGGATATAGCAATCAGCCCCAGCATTTT
TRBJ2-3 - - TRBV10-3 CAICRDPSTDTQYF TGTGCCATCTGCCGGGACCCTAGCACAGATACGCAGTATTTT
TRBJ2-1 - - TRBV10-3 CAISERNPQGEQFF TGTGCCATCAGTGAGAGAAATCCCCAAGGTGAGCAGTTCTTC
TRBJ2-2 - - TRBV14 CASSSIRRGSTGELFF TGTGCCAGCAGCTCAATCCGGCGAGGGAGCACCGGGGAGCTGTTTTTT
TRBJ2-3 - TRBD2 TRBV5-1 CASSTGTSGHTDTQYF TGCGCCAGCAGCACCGGGACTAGCGGACACACAGATACGCAGTATTTT
TRBJ1-1 - - TRBV4-2 CASSQAGLDTEAFF TGTGCCAGCAGCCAAGCAGGGCTTGACACTGAAGCTTTCTTT
TRBJ1-5 - - TRBV24-1 CATSDQSNQPQHF TGTGCCACCAGTGATCAAAGCAATCAGCCCCAGCATTTT
TRBJ2-2 few - TRBV7-3 CASSETGNTGELFF TGTGCCAGCAGCGAGACGGGGAACACCGGGGAGCTGTTTTTT
TRBJ1-2 - TRBD1 TRBV9 CASSSTGTGAYGYTF TGTGCCAGCAGCTCCACCGGGACAGGGGCCTATGGCTACACCTTC
TRBJ1-1 - - TRBV27 CASRFMSGAGIINAFF TGTGCCAGCAGATTTATGTCGGGGGCGGGGATTATCAACGCTTTCTTT
TRBJ1-1 - - TRBV4-2 CASSQVDTEAFF TGTGCCAGCAGCCAGGTCGACACTGAAGCTTTCTTT
TRBJ1-1 - - TRBV7-8 CASSLWSATEAFF TGTGCCAGCAGCTTGTGGAGTGCCACTGAAGCTTTCTTT